This T cell receptor (beta chain) originates from a study of blood T cell repertoires in COVID-19. Whole-study context: The study drew acute and convalescent COVID-19 samples from the United States, Italy and Spain. PBMCs, B-cell-depleted T cells, or T cells were the source of the cDNA or gDNA that made up the material.

Per the study methods: Amplification of reference gene primers provided the estimated nucleated cell counts. Generated by immunoSEQ multiplex PCR, the TCRdb table keeps only in-frame clones and is missing some. The DNA was the basis for D and trimming; V, J and clone size are from that table. The profile shows around 75,000 clones, more than 75% of them singletons. Germline CDR1 is LNHDA and CDR2 is SQIVND (reference sequence). The CDR3 is 17 residues long. V gave up 6 bases and J gave up 2 bases, with 20 bases separating them. This clonotype was obtained from a human donor in a cohort sampled during active COVID-19. The V gene is TRBV19, the J gene TRBJ1-5; D might be TRBD1 (6 bases). The material sequenced was peripheral blood. The CDR3 here is CASSSSPTGSGNQPQHF. The CDR3 DNA sequence: TGTGCCAGTAGCTCAAGCCCTACAGGGTCCGGCAATCAGCCCCAGCATTTT.